The sample holds many counts of the clone carrying this T cell receptor (beta chain). The CDR3 runs to 15 residues. Germline CDR1 reads MRHNA; CDR2 reads SNTAGT. V was pared by 3 bases and J by 1 base, with 0 bases of the junction left unmatched. The data derive from a study of identical twins. TCRdb fed the 5' RACE reads into MiXCR, producing one record per CDR3 protein. Of roughly 260,000 distinct CDR3 sequences listed, around 15% were seen once; the top ten hold around 8.3%. The clonotype was recovered from a woman between 18 and 30 years old in good health. The specimen sequenced was memory (CD45RO+) T cells sorted from blood. The V call is TRBV6-4, the J call TRBJ2-2; 9 bases fit TRBD2. The CDR3 DNA follows: TGTGCCAGCAGTGAGCGGGGGGGGAACACCGGGGAGCTGTTTTTT. It translates to CASSERGGNTGELFF.